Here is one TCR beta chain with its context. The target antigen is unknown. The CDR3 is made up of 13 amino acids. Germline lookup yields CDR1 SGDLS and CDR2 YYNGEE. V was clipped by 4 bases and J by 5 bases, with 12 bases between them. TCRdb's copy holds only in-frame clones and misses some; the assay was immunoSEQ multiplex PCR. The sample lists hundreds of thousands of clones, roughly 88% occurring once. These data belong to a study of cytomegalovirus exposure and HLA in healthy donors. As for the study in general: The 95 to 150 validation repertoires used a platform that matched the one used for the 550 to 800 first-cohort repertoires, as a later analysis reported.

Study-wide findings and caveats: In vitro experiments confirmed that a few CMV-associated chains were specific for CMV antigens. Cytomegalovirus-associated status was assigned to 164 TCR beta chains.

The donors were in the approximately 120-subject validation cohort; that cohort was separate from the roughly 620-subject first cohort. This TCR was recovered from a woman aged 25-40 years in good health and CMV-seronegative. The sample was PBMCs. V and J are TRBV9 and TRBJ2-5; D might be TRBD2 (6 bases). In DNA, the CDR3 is TGTGCCAGCAGCCTCCCGGGGAGGGAGACCCAGTACTTC. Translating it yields CASSLPGRETQYF.